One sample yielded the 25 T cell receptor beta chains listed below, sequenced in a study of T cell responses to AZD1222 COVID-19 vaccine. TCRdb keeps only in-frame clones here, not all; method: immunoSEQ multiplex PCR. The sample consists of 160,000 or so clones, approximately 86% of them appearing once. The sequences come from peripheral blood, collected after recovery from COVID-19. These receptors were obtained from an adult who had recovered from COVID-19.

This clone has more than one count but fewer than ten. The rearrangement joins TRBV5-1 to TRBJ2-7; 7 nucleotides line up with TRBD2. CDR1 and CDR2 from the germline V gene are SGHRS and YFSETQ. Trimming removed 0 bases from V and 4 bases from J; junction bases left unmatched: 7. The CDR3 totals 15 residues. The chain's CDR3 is CASSLAPLAVYEQYF. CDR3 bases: TGCGCCAGCAGCTTGGCGCCTCTAGCGGTGTACGAGCAGTACTTC. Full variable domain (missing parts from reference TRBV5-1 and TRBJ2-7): KAGVTQTPRYLIKTRGQQVTLSCSPISGHRSVSWYQQTPGQGLQFLFEYFSETQRNKGNFPGRFSGRQFSNSRSEMNVSTLELGDSALYLCASSLAPLAVYEQYFGPGTRLTVT.

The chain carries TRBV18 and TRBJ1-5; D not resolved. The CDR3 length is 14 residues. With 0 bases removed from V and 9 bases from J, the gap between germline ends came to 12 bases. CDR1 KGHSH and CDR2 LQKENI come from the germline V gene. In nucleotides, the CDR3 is TGTGCCAGCTCACCACCGGAATTAAGTGGGCCCCAGCATTTT. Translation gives CASSPPELSGPQHF.

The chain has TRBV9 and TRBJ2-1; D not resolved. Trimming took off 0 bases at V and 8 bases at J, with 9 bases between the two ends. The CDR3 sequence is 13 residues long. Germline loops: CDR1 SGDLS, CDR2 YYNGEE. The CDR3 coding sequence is TGTGCCAGCAGCGTAGGAGTTATCCATGAGCAGTTCTTC. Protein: CASSVGVIHEQFF. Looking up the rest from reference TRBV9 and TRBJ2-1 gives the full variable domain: DSGVTQTPKHLITATGQRVTLRCSPRSGDLSVYWYQQSLDQGLQFLIQYYNGEERAKGNILERFSAQQFPDLHSELNLSSLELGDSALYFCASSVGVIHEQFFGPGTRLTVL.

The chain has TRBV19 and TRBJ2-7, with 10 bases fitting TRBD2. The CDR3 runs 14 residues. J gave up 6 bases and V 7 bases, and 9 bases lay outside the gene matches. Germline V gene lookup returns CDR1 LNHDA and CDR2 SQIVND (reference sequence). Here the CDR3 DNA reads TGTGCCAGTATAGGGAGGGGACTAGCGAGCGAGCAGTACTTC. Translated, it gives CASIGRGLASEQYF.

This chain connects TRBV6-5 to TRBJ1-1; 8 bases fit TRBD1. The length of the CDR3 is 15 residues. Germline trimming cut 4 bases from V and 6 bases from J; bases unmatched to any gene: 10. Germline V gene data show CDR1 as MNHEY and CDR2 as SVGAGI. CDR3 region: CASSWDRRRGAEAFF. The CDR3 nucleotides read TGTGCCAGCAGTTGGGACAGGCGGCGTGGCGCTGAAGCTTTCTTT.

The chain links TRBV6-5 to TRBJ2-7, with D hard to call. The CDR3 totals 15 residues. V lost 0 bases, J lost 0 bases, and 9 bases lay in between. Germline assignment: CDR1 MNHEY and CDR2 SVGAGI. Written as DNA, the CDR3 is TGTGCCAGCAGTTACTCGACGGTTAGCTCCTACGAGCAGTACTTC. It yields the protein CASSYSTVSSYEQYF.

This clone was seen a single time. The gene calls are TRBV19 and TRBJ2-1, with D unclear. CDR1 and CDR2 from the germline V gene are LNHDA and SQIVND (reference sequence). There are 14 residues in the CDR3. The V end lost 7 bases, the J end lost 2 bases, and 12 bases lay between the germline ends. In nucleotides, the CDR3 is TGTGCCAGTATTAGGTGGGAAGCCTACAATGAGCAGTTCTTC. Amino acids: CASIRWEAYNEQFF.

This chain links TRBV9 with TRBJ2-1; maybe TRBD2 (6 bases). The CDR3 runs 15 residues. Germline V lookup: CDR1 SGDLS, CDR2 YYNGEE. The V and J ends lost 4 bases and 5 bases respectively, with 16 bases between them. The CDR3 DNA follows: TGTGCCAGCAGCCCGAGGGAGGCTCTCAACAATGAGCAGTTCTTC. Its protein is CASSPREALNNEQFF.

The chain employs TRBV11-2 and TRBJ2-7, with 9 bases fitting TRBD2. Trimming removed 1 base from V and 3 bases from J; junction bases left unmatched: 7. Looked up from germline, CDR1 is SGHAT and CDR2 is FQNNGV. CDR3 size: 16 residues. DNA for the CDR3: TGTGCCAGCAGCTTAGGAGCCGGGACTAGCTTCTACGAGCAGTACTTC. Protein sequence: CASSLGAGTSFYEQYF.

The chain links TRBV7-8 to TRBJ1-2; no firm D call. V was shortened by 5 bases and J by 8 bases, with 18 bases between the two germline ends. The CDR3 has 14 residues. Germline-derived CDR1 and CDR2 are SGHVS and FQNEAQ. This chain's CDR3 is CASSRDPLLGGYTF. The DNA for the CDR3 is TGTGCCAGCAGCCGAGACCCGCTCCTAGGAGGCTACACCTTC.

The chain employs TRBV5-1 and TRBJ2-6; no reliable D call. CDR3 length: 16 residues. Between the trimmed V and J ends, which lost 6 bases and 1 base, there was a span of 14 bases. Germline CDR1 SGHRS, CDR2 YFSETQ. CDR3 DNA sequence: TGCGCCAGCATGGACCCGCTTGCTTCTGGGGCCAACGTCCTGACTTTC. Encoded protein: CASMDPLASGANVLTF.

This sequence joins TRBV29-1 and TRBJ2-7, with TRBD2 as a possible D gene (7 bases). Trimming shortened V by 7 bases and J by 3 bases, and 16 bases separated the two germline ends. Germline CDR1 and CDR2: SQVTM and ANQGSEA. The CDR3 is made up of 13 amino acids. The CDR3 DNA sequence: TGCAGCGCCTCGGGGGGCGGAGACTACGAGCAGTACTTC. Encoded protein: CSASGGGDYEQYF.

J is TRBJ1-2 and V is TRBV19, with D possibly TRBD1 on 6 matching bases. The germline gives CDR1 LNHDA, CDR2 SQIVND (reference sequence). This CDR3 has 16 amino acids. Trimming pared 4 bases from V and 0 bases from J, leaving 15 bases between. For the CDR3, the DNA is TGTGCCAGTAGTAAACAGGGCCGACTAGCTAACTATGGCTACACCTTC. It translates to CASSKQGRLANYGYTF.

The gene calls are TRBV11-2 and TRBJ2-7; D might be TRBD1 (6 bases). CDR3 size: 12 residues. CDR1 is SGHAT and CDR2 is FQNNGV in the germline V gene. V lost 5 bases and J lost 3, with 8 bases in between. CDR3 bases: TGTGCCAGCAGCCTACAGGGCTACGAGCAGTACTTC. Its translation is CASSLQGYEQYF.

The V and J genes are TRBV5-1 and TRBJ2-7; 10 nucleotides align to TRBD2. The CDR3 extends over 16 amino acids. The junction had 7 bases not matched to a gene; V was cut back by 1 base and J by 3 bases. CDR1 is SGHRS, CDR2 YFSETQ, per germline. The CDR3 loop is CASSLTPSGSNYEQYF. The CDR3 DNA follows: TGCGCCAGCAGCTTGACCCCTAGCGGGAGTAACTACGAGCAGTACTTC.

CDR3 bases: TGCGCCAGCGTTGACAGTAAACGGGGCTACACCTTC. The encoded protein is CASVDSKRGYTF. This chain uses TRBV5-1 with TRBJ1-2; tentative D call: TRBD1 (5 bases). The CDR3 is 12 residues long. Germline V gene lookup returns CDR1 SGHRS and CDR2 YFSETQ. V was shortened by 7 bases and J by 8 bases, with 15 bases between the two germline ends.

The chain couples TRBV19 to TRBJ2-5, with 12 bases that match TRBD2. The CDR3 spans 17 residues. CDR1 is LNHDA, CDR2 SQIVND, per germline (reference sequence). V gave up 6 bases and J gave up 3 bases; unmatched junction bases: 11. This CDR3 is CASRLHGLAGPEETQYF. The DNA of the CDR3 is TGTGCCAGTAGGCTACATGGACTAGCGGGACCCGAAGAGACCCAGTACTTC.

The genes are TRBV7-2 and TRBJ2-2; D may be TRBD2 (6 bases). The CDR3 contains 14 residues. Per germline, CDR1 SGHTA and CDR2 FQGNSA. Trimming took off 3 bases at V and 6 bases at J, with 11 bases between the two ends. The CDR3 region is CASSFLGGPGELFF. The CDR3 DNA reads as TGTGCCAGCAGCTTTCTCGGGGGACCCGGGGAGCTGTTTTTT.

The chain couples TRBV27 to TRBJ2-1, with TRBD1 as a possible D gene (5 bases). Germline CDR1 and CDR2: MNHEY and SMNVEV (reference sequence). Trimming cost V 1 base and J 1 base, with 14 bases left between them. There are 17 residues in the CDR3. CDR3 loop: CASSLWAGQSSYNEQFF. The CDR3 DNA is TGTGCCAGCAGTTTATGGGCAGGGCAATCGTCCTACAATGAGCAGTTCTTC.

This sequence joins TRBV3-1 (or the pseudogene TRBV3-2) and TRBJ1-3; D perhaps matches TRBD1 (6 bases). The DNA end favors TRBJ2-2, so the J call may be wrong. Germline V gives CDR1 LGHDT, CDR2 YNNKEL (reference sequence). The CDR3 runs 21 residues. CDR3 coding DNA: TGTGCCAGCAGCCAAGAACTCGACAGGACTGGACGGACCGCGAACACCGGGGAGCTGTTTTTT. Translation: CASSQELDRTGRTANTGELFF.

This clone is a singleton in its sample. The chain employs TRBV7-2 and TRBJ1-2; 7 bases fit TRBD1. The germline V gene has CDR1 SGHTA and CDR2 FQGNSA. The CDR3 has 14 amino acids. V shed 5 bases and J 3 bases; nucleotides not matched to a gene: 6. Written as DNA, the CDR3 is TGTGCCAGCAGCCCGCGGGACAGCTACTATGGCTACACCTTC. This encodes CASSPRDSYYGYTF.

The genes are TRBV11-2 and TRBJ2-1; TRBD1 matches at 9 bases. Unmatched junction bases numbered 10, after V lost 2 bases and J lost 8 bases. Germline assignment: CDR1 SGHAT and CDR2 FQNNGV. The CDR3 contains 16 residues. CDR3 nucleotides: TGTGCCAGCAGCTTACTTTTACAGGGGGCCCTCGATGAGCAGTTCTTC. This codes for CASSLLLQGALDEQFF.

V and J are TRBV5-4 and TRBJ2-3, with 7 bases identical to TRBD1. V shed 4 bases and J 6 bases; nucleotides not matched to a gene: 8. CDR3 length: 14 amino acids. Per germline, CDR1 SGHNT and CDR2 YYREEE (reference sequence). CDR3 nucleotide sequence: TGTGCCAGCAGCACAAAGACAGGGTTGGATACGCAGTATTTT. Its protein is CASSTKTGLDTQYF.

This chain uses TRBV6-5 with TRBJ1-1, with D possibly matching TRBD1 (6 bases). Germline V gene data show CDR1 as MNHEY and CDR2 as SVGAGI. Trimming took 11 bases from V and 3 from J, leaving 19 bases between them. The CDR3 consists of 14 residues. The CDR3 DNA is TGTGCCGCTTACAGGGACGTTTGGGACACTGAAGCTTTCTTT. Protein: CAAYRDVWDTEAFF.

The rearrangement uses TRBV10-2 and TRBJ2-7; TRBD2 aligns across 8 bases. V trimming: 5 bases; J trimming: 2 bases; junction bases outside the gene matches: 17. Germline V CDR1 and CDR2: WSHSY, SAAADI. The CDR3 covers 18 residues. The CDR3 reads CASSYIGGLAVTTYEQYF. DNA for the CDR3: TGCGCCAGCAGTTACATAGGCGGACTAGCTGTAACAACCTACGAGCAGTACTTC.